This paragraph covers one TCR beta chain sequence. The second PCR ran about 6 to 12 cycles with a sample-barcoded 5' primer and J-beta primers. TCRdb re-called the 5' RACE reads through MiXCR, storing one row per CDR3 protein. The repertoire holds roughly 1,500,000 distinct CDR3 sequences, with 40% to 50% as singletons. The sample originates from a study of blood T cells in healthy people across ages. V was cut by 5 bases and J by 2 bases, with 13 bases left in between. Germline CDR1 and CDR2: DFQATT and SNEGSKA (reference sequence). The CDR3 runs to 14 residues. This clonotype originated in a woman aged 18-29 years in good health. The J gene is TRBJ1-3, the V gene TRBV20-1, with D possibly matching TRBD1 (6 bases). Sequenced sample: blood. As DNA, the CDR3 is TGCAGTGCTGTGACCGGACAGACTGGAAACACCATATATTTT. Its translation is CSAVTGQTGNTIYF.